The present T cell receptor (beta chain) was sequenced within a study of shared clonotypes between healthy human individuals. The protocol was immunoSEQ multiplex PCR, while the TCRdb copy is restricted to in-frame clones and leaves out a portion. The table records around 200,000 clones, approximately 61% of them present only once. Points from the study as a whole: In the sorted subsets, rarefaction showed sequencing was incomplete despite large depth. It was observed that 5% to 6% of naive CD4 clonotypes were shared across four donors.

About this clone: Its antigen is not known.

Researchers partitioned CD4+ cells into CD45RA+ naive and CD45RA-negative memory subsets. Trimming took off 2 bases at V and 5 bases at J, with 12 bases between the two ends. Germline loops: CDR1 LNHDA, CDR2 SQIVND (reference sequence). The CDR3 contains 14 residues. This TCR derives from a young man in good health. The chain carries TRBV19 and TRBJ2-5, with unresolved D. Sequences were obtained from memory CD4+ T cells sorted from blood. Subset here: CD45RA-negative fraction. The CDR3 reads CASSISLGKETQYF. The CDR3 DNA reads TGTGCCAGTAGTATAAGTCTGGGGAAGGAGACCCAGTACTTC.